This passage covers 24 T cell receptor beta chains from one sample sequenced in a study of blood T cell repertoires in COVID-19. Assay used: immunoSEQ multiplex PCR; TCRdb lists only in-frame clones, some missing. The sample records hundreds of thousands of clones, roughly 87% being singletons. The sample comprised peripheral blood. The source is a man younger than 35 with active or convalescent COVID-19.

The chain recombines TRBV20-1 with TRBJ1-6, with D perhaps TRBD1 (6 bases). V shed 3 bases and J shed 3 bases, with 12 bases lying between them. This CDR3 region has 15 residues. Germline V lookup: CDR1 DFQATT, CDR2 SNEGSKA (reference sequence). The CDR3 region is CSASRGSDYNSPLHF. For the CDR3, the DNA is TGCAGTGCTAGTAGGGGGTCCGACTATAATTCACCCCTCCACTTT.

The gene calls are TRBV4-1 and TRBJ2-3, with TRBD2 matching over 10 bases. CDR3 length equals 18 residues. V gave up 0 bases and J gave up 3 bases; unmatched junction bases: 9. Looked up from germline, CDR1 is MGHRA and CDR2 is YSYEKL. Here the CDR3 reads CASSQDQGSGGPTDTQYF. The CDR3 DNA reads TGCGCCAGCAGCCAAGATCAGGGTAGCGGGGGGCCAACAGATACGCAGTATTTT.

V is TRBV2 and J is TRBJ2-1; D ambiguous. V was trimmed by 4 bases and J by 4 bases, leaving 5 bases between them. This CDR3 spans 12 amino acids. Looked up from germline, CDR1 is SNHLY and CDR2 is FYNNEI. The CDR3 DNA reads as TGTGCCAGCAGTGTGCAGTACAATGAGCAGTTCTTC. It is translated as CASSVQYNEQFF.

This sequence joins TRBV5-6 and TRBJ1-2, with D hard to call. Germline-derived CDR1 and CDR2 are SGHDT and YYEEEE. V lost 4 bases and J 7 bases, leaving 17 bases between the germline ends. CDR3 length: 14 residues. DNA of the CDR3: TGTGCCAGCAGCCCGAGCCTTCTCCCCTCTGGCTACACCTTC. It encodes CASSPSLLPSGYTF.

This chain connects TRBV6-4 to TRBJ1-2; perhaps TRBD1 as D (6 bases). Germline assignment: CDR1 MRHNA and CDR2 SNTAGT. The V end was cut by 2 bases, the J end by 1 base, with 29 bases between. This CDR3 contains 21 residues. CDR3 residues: CASSDPGGQGPAGRRNYGYTF. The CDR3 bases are TGTGCCAGCAGTGACCCTGGGGGCCAGGGGCCGGCGGGTAGACGTAACTATGGCTACACCTTC.

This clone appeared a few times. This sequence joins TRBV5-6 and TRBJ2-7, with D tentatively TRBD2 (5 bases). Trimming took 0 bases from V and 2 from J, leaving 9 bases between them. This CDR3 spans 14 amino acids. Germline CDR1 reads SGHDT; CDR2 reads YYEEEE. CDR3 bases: TGTGCCAGCAGCTTGGGGCTGGGAGCCTACGAGCAGTACTTC. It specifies CASSLGLGAYEQYF.

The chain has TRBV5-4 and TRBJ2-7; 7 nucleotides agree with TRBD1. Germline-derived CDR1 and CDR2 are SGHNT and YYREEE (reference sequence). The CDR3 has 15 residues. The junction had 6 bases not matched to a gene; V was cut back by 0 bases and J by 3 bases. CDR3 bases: TGTGCCAGCAGCTTGGATTCGACAGGGCTCTACGAGCAGTACTTC. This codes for CASSLDSTGLYEQYF.

DNA for the CDR3: TGTGCCAGCAGCCCACAACCCGCGACTAGCGGGGCCTACGAGCAGTACTTC. This translates into CASSPQPATSGAYEQYF. V usage is TRBV7-2 and J usage is TRBJ2-7; TRBD2 agrees at 11 bases. Trimming cost V 5 bases and J 2 bases; bases outside gene matches: 11. CDR1 and CDR2 from the germline V gene are SGHTA and FQGNSA. This CDR3 spans 17 amino acids.

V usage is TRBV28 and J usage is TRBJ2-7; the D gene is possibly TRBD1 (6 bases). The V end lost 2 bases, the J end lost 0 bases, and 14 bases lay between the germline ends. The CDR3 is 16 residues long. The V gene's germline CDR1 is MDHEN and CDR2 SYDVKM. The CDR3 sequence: CASSLQRGTNSYEQYF. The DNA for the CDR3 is TGTGCCAGCAGTTTACAGCGTGGGACAAACTCCTACGAGCAGTACTTC.

In DNA form, the CDR3 reads TGTGCCACCCTGTTGACAGGGGGGTCAGTGGATGGCTACACCTTC. Amino acids: CATLLTGGSVDGYTF. The chain has TRBV6-6 and TRBJ1-2, with 9 positions matching TRBD1. Unmatched junction bases numbered 15, after V lost 10 bases and J lost 6 bases. Germline assignment: CDR1 MNHNY and CDR2 SVGAGI (reference sequence). CDR3 length: 15 residues.

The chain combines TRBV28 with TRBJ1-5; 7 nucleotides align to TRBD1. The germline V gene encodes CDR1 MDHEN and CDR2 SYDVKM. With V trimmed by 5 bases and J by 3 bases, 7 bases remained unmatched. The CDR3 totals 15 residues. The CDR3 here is CASSITGVSNQPQHF. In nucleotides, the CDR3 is TGTGCCAGCAGTATTACAGGGGTGTCCAATCAGCCCCAGCATTTT.

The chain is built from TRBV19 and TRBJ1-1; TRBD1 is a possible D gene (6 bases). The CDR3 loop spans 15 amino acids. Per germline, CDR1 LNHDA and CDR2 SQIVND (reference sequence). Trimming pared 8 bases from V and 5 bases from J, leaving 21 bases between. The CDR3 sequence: CASRWEQGGKTEAFF. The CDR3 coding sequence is TGTGCCAGTCGGTGGGAACAGGGCGGTAAGACTGAAGCTTTCTTT.

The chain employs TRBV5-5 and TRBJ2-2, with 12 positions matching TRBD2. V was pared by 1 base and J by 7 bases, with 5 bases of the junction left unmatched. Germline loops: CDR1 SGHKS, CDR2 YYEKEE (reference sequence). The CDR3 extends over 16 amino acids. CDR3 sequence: CASSLKTSGSIGELFF. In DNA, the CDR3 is TGTGCCAGCAGCTTGAAGACTAGCGGGAGCATCGGGGAGCTGTTTTTT. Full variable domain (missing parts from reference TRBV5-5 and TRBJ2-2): DAGVTQSPTHLIKTRGQQVTLRCSPISGHKSVSWYQQVLGQGPQFIFQYYEKEERGRGNFPDRFSARQFPNYSSELNVNALLLGDSALYLCASSLKTSGSIGELFFGEGSRLTVL.

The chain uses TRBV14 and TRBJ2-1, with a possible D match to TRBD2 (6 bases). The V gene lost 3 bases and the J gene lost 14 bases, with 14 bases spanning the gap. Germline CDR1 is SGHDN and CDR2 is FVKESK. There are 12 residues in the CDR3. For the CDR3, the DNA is TGTGCCAGCAGCCAGCTAATGGGACTGGAGTTCTTC. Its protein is CASSQLMGLEFF.

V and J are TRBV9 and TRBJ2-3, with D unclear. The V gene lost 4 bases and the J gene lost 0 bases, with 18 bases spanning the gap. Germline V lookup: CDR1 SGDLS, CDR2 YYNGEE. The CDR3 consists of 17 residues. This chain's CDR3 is CASSSPLTETSTDTQYF. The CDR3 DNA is TGTGCCAGCAGCTCCCCTCTGACTGAAACTAGCACAGATACGCAGTATTTT. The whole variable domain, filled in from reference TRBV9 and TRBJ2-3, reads DSGVTQTPKHLITATGQRVTLRCSPRSGDLSVYWYQQSLDQGLQFLIQYYNGEERAKGNILERFSAQQFPDLHSELNLSSLELGDSALYFCASSSPLTETSTDTQYFGPGTRLTVL.

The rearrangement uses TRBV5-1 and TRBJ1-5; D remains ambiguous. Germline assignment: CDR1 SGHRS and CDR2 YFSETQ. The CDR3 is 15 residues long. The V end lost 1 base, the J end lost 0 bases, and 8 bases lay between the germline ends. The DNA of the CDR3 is TGCGCCAGCAGCTTGAACAGCAATAGCAATCAGCCCCAGCATTTT. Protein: CASSLNSNSNQPQHF.

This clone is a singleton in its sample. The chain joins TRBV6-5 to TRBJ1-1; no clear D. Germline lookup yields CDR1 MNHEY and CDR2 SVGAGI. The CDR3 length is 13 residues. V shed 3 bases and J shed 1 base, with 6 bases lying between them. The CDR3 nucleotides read TGTGCCAGCAGTTATTCCAAGAACACTGAAGCTTTCTTT. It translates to CASSYSKNTEAFF.

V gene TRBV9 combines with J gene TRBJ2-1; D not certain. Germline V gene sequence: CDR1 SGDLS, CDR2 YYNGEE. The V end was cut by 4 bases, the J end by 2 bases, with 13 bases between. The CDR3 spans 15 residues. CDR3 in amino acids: CASSPPPGTYNEQFF. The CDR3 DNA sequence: TGTGCCAGCAGCCCCCCGCCGGGTACCTACAATGAGCAGTTCTTC.

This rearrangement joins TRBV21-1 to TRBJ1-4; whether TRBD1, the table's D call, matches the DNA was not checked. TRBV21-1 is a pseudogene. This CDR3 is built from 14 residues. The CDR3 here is CASTQVPFNEKLFF. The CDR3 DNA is TGTGCCAGCACACAGGTGCCTTTTAATGAAAAACTGTTTTTT.

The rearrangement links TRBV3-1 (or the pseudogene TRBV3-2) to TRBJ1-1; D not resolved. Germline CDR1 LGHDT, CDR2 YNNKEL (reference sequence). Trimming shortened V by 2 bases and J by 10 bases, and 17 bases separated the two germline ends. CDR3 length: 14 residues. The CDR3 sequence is CASSQSLSEERAFF. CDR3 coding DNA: TGTGCCAGCAGCCAATCCCTTTCAGAGGAGCGAGCTTTCTTT.

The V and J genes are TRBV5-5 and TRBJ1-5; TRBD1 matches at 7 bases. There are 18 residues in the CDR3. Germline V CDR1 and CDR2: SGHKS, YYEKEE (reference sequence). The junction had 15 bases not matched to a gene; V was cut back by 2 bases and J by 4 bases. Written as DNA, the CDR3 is TGTGCCAGCAGCTTTCCACTTTGGAAGACAGGGATTAATCAGCCCCAGCATTTT. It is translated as CASSFPLWKTGINQPQHF. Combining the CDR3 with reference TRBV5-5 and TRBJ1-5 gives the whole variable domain DAGVTQSPTHLIKTRGQQVTLRCSPISGHKSVSWYQQVLGQGPQFIFQYYEKEERGRGNFPDRFSARQFPNYSSELNVNALLLGDSALYLCASSFPLWKTGINQPQHFGDGTRLSIL.

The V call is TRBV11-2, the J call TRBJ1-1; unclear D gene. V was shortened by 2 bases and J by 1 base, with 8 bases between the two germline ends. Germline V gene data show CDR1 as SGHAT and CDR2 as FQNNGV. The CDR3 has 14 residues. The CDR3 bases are TGTGCCAGCAGCTTAAATCCGTCGAACACTGAAGCTTTCTTT. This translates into CASSLNPSNTEAFF.

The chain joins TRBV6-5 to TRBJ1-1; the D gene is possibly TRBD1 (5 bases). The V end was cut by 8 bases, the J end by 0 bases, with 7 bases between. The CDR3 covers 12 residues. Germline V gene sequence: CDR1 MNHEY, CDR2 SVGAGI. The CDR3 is CASGHLNTEAFF. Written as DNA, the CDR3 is TGTGCCAGCGGACACTTGAACACTGAAGCTTTCTTT.

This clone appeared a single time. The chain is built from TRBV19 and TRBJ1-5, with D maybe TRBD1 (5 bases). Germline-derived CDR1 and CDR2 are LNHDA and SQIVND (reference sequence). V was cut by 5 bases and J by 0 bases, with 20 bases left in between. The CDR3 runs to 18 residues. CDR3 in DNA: TGTGCCAGTAGTCCCACTGGGGCGAAAATCTATAGCAATCAGCCCCAGCATTTT. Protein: CASSPTGAKIYSNQPQHF.